This T cell receptor (beta chain) was captured by sequencing in a study of neoadjuvant anti-PD-1 for oral cavity cancer. Regarding time point: after neoadjuvant nivolumab, at surgical resection. The CDR3 is 11 amino acids. Trimming took off 6 bases at V and 9 bases at J, with 12 bases between the two ends. Germline CDR1 SGHDN, CDR2 FVKESK. Here immunoSEQ multiplex PCR was the method, and the copy in TCRdb shows in-frame clones only, minus some. This table has 63,000 or so clones, 85% to 90% appearing once. The input for sequencing was PBMCs, taken after nivolumab (anti-PD-1) treatment. V and J are TRBV14 and TRBJ2-7, with D maybe TRBD1 (6 bases). The sequence derives from a person between 40 and 85 years old with oral cavity squamous cell carcinoma. Here the CDR3 reads CASSSGVAQYF. The CDR3 DNA follows: TGTGCCAGCAGTTCAGGGGTGGCGCAGTACTTC.